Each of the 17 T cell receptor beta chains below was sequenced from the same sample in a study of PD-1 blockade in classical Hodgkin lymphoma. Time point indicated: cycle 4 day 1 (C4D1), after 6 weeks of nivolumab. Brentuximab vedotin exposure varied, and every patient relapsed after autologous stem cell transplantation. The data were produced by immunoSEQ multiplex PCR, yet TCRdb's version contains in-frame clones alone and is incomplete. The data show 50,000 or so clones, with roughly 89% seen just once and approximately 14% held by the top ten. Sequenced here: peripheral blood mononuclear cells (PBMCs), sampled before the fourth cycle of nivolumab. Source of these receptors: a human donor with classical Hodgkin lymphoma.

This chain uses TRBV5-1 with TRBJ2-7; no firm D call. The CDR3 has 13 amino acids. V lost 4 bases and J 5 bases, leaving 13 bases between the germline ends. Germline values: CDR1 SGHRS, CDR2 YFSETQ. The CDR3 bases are TGCGCCAGCAGCCAACTCAGCCGGGACGAGCAGTACTTC. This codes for CASSQLSRDEQYF.

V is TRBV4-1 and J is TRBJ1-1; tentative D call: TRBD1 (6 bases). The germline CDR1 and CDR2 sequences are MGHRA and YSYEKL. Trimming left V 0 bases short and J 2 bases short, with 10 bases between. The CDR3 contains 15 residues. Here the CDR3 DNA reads TGCGCCAGCAGCCAAGATAAGGGGGGCAACACTGAAGCTTTCTTT. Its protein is CASSQDKGGNTEAFF.

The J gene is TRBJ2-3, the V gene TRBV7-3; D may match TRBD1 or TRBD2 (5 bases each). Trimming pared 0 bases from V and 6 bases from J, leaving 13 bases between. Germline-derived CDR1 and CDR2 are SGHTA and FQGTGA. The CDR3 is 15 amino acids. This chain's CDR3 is CASSLTRGGTDTQYF. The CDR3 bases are TGTGCCAGCAGCTTAACCCGGGGTGGGACGGATACGCAGTATTTT.

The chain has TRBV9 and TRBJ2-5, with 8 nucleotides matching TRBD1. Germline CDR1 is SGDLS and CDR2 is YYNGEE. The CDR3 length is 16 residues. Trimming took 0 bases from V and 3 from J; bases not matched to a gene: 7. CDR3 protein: CASSVDRGMAKETQYF. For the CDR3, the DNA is TGTGCCAGCAGCGTAGACAGGGGGATGGCCAAAGAGACCCAGTACTTC.

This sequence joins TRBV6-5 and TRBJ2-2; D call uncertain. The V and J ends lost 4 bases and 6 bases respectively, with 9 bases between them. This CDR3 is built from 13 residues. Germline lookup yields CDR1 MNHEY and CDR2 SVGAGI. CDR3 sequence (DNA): TGTGCCAGCAGTTTCAATCCGGCCGGGGAGCTGTTTTTT. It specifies CASSFNPAGELFF.

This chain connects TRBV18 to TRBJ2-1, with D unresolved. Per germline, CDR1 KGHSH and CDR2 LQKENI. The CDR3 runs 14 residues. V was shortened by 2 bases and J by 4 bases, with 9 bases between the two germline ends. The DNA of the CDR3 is TGTGCCAGCTCACCAAGAGAACATTACAATGAGCAGTTCTTC. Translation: CASSPREHYNEQFF.

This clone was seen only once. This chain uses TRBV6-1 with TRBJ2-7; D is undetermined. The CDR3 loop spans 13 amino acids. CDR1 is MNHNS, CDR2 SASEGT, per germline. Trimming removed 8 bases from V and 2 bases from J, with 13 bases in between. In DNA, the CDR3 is TGTGCCAGCTCTTTTGGCCCAGCCTACGAGCAGTACTTC. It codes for CASSFGPAYEQYF.

The CDR3 spells CTSSSHPGLF. For the CDR3, the DNA is TGCACCAGCAGCTCTCATCCGGGGCTCTTC. The rearrangement links TRBV1 to TRBJ2-1. TRBV1 is a pseudogene locus. This CDR3 is 10 amino acids long.

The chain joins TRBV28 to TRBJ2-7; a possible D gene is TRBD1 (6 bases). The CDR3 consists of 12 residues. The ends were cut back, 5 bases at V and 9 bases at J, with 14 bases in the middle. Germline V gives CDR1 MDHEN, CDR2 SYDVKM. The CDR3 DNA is TGTGCCAGCAGTCCCCCAGGGGAGCGGCAGTACTTC. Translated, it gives CASSPPGERQYF.

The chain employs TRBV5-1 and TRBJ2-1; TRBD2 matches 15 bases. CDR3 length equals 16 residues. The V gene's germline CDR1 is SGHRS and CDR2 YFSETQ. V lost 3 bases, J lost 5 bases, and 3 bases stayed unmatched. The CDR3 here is CASSSGLAGGHNEQFF. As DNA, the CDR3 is TGCGCCAGCAGCTCCGGACTAGCGGGAGGGCACAATGAGCAGTTCTTC.

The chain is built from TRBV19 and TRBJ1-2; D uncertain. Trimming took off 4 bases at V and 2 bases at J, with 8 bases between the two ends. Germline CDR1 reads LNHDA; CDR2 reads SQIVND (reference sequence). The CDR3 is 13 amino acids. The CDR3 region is CASSTPGNYGYTF. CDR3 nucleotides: TGTGCCAGTAGTACCCCCGGAAACTATGGCTACACCTTC.

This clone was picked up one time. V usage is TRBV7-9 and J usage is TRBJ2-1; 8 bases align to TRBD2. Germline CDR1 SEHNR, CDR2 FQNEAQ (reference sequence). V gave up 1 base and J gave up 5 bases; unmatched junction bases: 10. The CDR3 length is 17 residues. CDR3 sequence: CASSLGGEREPHNEQFF. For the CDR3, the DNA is TGTGCCAGCAGCTTAGGAGGCGAGCGGGAGCCCCACAATGAGCAGTTCTTC.

This chain's CDR3 is CASSEGDSRTSLFPYEQYF. The CDR3 DNA follows: TGCGCCAGCAGTGAGGGGGACAGCCGGACTAGTTTGTTTCCCTACGAGCAGTACTTC. This rearrangement joins TRBV10-1 to TRBJ2-7; either TRBD1 or TRBD2 may fit D (7 bases each). In germline, CDR1 is WNHNN, CDR2 SYGVQD (reference sequence). The CDR3 is 19 residues long. V was clipped by 2 bases and J by 2 bases, with 25 bases between them.

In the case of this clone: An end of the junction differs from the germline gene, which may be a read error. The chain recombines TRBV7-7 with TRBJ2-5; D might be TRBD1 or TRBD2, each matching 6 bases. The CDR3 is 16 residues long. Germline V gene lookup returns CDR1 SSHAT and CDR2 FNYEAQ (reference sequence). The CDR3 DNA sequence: TGTGCTAGCAGCGATGACGGGGGCACAGGACTGGGGACCCAGTACTTC. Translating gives CASSDDGGTGLGTQYF.

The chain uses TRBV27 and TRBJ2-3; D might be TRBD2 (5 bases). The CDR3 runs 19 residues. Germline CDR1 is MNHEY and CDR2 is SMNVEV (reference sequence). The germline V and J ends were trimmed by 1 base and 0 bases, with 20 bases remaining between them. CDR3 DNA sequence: TGTGCCAGCAGTTTATTTGGACGGACCTTAGCGCTTAGCACAGATACGCAGTATTTT. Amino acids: CASSLFGRTLALSTDTQYF.

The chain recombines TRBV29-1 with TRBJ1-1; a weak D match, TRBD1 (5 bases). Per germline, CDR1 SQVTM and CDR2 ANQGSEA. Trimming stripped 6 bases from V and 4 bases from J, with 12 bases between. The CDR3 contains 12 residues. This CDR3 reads CSVARVGTEAFF. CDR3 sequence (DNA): TGCAGCGTAGCCAGGGTGGGCACTGAAGCTTTCTTT.

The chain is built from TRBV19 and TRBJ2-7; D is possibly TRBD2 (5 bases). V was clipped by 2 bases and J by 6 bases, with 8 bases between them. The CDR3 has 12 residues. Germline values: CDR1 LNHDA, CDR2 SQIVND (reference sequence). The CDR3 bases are TGTGCCAGTAGTATACGGGATGGCGAGCAGTACTTC. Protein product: CASSIRDGEQYF.